These 25 T cell receptor beta chains share one sample of origin, sequenced in a study of PD-L1 blockade in urothelial cancer. Assay used: immunoSEQ multiplex PCR; TCRdb lists only in-frame clones, some missing. The top ten clones hold around 1.9% of a sample with more than 75,000 clones, less than 90% of them seen once. Time point defined: pretreatment peripheral blood. The sequences come from PBMCs, collected around atezolizumab (anti-PD-L1) treatment. These receptors originate from a man between 60 and 70 years old with urothelial cancer.

The rearrangement joins TRBV5-1 to TRBJ2-2, with 10 nucleotides matching TRBD1. CDR3 length: 16 residues. V lost 3 bases to trimming and J lost 2 bases; unmatched junction nucleotides: 4. Germline assignment: CDR1 SGHRS and CDR2 YFSETQ. CDR3 amino acids: CASSWGQGLNTGELFF. The CDR3, as DNA: TGCGCCAGCAGCTGGGGACAGGGGCTCAACACCGGGGAGCTGTTTTTT.

The chain has TRBV10-3 and TRBJ2-2; weak D call: TRBD1 (5 bases). Germline loops: CDR1 ENHRY, CDR2 SYGVKD. V lost 7 bases, J lost 4 bases, and 10 bases lay in between. CDR3 length equals 13 residues. The CDR3 bases are TGTGCCATCACGGCAGGGCTCACCGGGGAGCTGTTTTTT. Translated, it gives CAITAGLTGELFF.

The V call is TRBV2, the J call TRBJ1-6; 8 bases agree with TRBD1. Germline CDR1 SNHLY, CDR2 FYNNEI. J gave up 8 bases and V 7 bases, and 7 bases lay outside the gene matches. The CDR3 has 14 amino acids. DNA for the CDR3: TGTGCCAGCACGAGGACAGGGTGGGATTCACCCCTCCACTTT. The encoded protein is CASTRTGWDSPLHF.

The CDR3 DNA is TGCGCCAGCAGCCGTCTCCGGACAGGGGCAGGGACTGAAGCTTTCTTT. Translation gives CASSRLRTGAGTEAFF. V is TRBV5-1 and J is TRBJ1-1; 9 bases match TRBD1. CDR3 length equals 16 residues. The V gene's germline CDR1 is SGHRS and CDR2 YFSETQ. V trimming: 4 bases; J trimming: 5 bases; junction bases outside the gene matches: 12.

V is TRBV19 and J is TRBJ1-3; tentative D call: TRBD1 (6 bases). This CDR3 contains 16 residues. Germline-derived CDR1 and CDR2 are LNHDA and SQIVND (reference sequence). V was cut by 5 bases and J by 2 bases, with 16 bases left in between. CDR3 nucleotides: TGTGCCAGTAGTCGCAAGGGCACAGGGACTGGAAACACCATATATTTT. It specifies CASSRKGTGTGNTIYF. Full variable domain (outside the CDR3, taken from reference TRBV19 and TRBJ1-3): DGGITQSPKYLFRKEGQNVTLSCEQNLNHDAMYWYRQDPGQGLRLIYYSQIVNDFQKGDIAEGYSVSREKKESFPLTVTSAQKNPTAFYLCASSRKGTGTGNTIYFGEGSWLTVV.

The CDR3 here is CASSLSSGRPNEQFF. DNA of the CDR3: TGTGCCAGCAGTTTATCTAGCGGGAGGCCCAATGAGCAGTTCTTC. This chain uses TRBV28 with TRBJ2-1; 11 bases agree with TRBD2. Germline-derived CDR1 and CDR2 are MDHEN and SYDVKM. Trimming took 1 base from V and 6 from J; bases not matched to a gene: 2. The CDR3 extends over 15 amino acids.

The V gene is TRBV28, the J gene TRBJ1-1, with D uncertain. The germline V gene has CDR1 MDHEN and CDR2 SYDVKM. The V end was cut by 10 bases, the J end by 0 bases, with 12 bases between. This CDR3 region has 13 residues. The CDR3 bases are TGTGCCACCCGACTTCCGCTGAACACTGAAGCTTTCTTT. Its protein product is CATRLPLNTEAFF.

The V call is TRBV5-4, the J call TRBJ2-1; TRBD2 agrees at 11 bases. V lost 3 bases, J lost 7 bases, and 12 bases stayed unmatched. CDR1 is SGHNT, CDR2 YYREEE, per germline (reference sequence). This CDR3 has 17 residues. In DNA form, the CDR3 reads TGTGCCAGCAGCTACACAATACTAGCGGGAGAAGGTAATGAGCAGTTCTTC. Its protein is CASSYTILAGEGNEQFF.

This clone was counted a single time. The chain links TRBV12-5 to TRBJ2-7; tentatively, D is TRBD1 (6 bases). V lost 0 bases and J 3 bases, leaving 12 bases between the germline ends. In germline, CDR1 is LGHNT, CDR2 FRNRAP. The CDR3 covers 15 residues. The CDR3 nucleotides are TGTGCTAGTGGTTTGGTTGTTGCGGACAGCTACGAGCAGTACTTC. It yields the protein CASGLVVADSYEQYF.

V gene TRBV27 combines with J gene TRBJ1-1, with TRBD1 as a possible D gene (5 bases). In germline, CDR1 is MNHEY, CDR2 SMNVEV (reference sequence). The germline V and J ends were trimmed by 5 bases and 5 bases, with 12 bases remaining between them. The CDR3 sequence is 13 residues long. CDR3 amino acids: CASSERGRTEAFF. CDR3 DNA: TGTGCCAGCAGTGAAAGGGGCAGAACTGAAGCTTTCTTT.

The chain couples TRBV30 to TRBJ2-5; TRBD2 matches at 8 bases. Germline CDR1 and CDR2: GTSNPN and SVGIG (reference sequence). CDR3 length: 16 residues. The V and J ends lost 2 bases and 2 bases, in that order; junction bases with no gene match: 10. The CDR3 sequence: CAWSTRGSGDQETQYF. For the CDR3, the DNA is TGTGCCTGGAGTACCCGTGGTAGCGGGGATCAAGAGACCCAGTACTTC.

This chain connects TRBV2 to TRBJ1-2; D unresolved. V lost 5 bases to trimming and J lost 8 bases, with 9 bases between them. Germline V gene sequence: CDR1 SNHLY, CDR2 FYNNEI. The CDR3 runs to 11 residues. The CDR3 region has the DNA TGTGCCAGCAGTCATTTAGAAGGCTACACCTTC. This sequence encodes CASSHLEGYTF.

The genes are TRBV19 and TRBJ2-2; 9 nucleotides line up with TRBD2. The CDR3 runs 18 residues. Unmatched junction bases numbered 13, after V lost 5 bases and J lost 3 bases. CDR1 LNHDA and CDR2 SQIVND come from the germline V gene (reference sequence). The CDR3 DNA reads as TGTGCCAGTAGTGGCCGTGGTAGCGGGGGCTTTTACACCGGGGAGCTGTTTTTT. Its translation: CASSGRGSGGFYTGELFF.

The chain carries TRBV6-6 and TRBJ1-2; possible D gene TRBD1, 6 bases. The CDR3 spans 12 residues. Germline V CDR1 and CDR2: MNHNY, SVGAGI (reference sequence). The V and J ends lost 5 bases and 4 bases respectively, with 8 bases between them. CDR3 sequence reads: CASSTDSYGYTF. In DNA form, the CDR3 reads TGTGCCAGCAGTACGGACAGCTATGGCTACACCTTC.

This clone came up once. The chain has TRBV12-5 and TRBJ2-2, with a possible D match to TRBD2 (6 bases). The CDR3 extends over 15 amino acids. The V gene's germline CDR1 is LGHNT and CDR2 FRNRAP. V was trimmed by 7 bases and J by 4 bases, leaving 16 bases between them. DNA for the CDR3: TGTGCTAGTGATGGGGGGTCGACAGTCACCGGGGAGCTGTTTTTT. This gives the protein CASDGGSTVTGELFF.

In its sample, this clone was seen once. The J gene is TRBJ2-1, the V gene TRBV29-1; 13 nucleotides match TRBD2. This CDR3 region has 16 residues. The germline CDR1 and CDR2 sequences are SQVTM and ANQGSEA. J gave up 10 bases and V 6 bases, and 15 bases lay outside the gene matches. Here the CDR3 DNA reads TGCAGCGTGACAGGACCAGGACTAGCGGGGGCTCTGGAGCAGTTCTTC. Its translation is CSVTGPGLAGALEQFF.

The chain has TRBV9 and TRBJ2-5; 7 nucleotides line up with TRBD1. In germline, CDR1 is SGDLS, CDR2 YYNGEE. Trimming at V came to 2 bases and at J to 2 bases, leaving 6 bases not matched to a gene. This CDR3 is built from 15 residues. The CDR3 region is CASSVRGGGQETQYF. The CDR3 coding sequence is TGTGCCAGCAGCGTCCGAGGGGGCGGTCAAGAGACCCAGTACTTC. Full variable domain (missing parts from reference TRBV9 and TRBJ2-5): DSGVTQTPKHLITATGQRVTLRCSPRSGDLSVYWYQQSLDQGLQFLIQYYNGEERAKGNILERFSAQQFPDLHSELNLSSLELGDSALYFCASSVRGGGQETQYFGPGTRLLVL.

CDR3 nucleotide sequence: TGTGCCAGCAGCTTAGGGGACTATGGCTACACCTTC. Its translation: CASSLGDYGYTF. The V call is TRBV5-6, the J call TRBJ1-2, with D perhaps TRBD1 (5 bases). CDR1 is SGHDT and CDR2 is YYEEEE in the germline V gene. Trimming shortened V by 2 bases and J by 3 bases, and 5 bases separated the two germline ends. This CDR3 contains 12 residues.

Worth noting for this clone: This CDR3 is also generated by other DNA sequences in the sample. The chain is built from TRBV28 and TRBJ2-1; the D gene is possibly TRBD2 (5 bases). The CDR3 sequence is 14 residues long. Germline lookup yields CDR1 MDHEN and CDR2 SYDVKM. V lost 2 bases and J 0 bases, leaving 5 bases between the germline ends. This chain's CDR3 is CASSLGSSYNEQFF. The CDR3 DNA reads TGTGCCAGCAGTTTAGGGAGCTCCTACAATGAGCAGTTCTTC.

The gene calls are TRBV6-5 and TRBJ2-7; D unclear. CDR3 length: 13 amino acids. The V end was cut by 2 bases, the J end by 4 bases, with 9 bases between. Germline V gives CDR1 MNHEY, CDR2 SVGAGI. The CDR3 loop reads CASSYPGAYEQYF. CDR3 bases: TGTGCCAGCAGTTACCCCGGTGCATACGAGCAGTACTTC.

V usage is TRBV16 and J usage is TRBJ1-2, with 8 positions matching TRBD1. This CDR3 spans 13 amino acids. V was pared by 2 bases and J by 6 bases, with 2 bases of the junction left unmatched. Germline V gene lookup returns CDR1 KGHSY and CDR2 FQNENV. The CDR3 DNA is TGTGCCAGCAGCCAAGGACAGGGCGATGGCTACACCTTC. Protein product: CASSQGQGDGYTF.

The chain is built from TRBV19 and TRBJ2-5; 10 bases fit TRBD2. The V segment lost 9 bases and the J segment 3 bases; nucleotides outside the gene matches: 10. Germline-derived CDR1 and CDR2 are LNHDA and SQIVND (reference sequence). CDR3 length equals 15 residues. CDR3: CASRRSLAGEETQYF. Written as DNA, the CDR3 is TGTGCCAGCCGAAGGTCGCTAGCGGGGGAAGAGACCCAGTACTTC.

The chain carries TRBV7-2 and TRBJ1-2; 9 bases match TRBD1. Germline loops: CDR1 SGHTA, CDR2 FQGNSA. This CDR3 region has 13 residues. Germline trimming cut 6 bases from V and 8 bases from J; bases unmatched to any gene: 7. The CDR3 DNA reads TGTGCCAGCAGTTCACAGGGGGCGAGGGGCTACACCTTC. Translating it yields CASSSQGARGYTF.

This sequence joins TRBV7-9 and TRBJ2-2; a weak D match, TRBD2 (5 bases). Trimming took off 5 bases at V and 1 base at J, with 14 bases between the two ends. The V gene's germline CDR1 is SEHNR and CDR2 FQNEAQ (reference sequence). The CDR3 is made up of 16 amino acids. The CDR3 nucleotides are TGTGCCAGCAGCCAAATAGCGAGGAGGAACACCGGGGAGCTGTTTTTT. It encodes CASSQIARRNTGELFF.

The CDR3 DNA reads as TGTGCCAGCACCCTGAGCGGACAAGAGACCCAGTACTTC. It translates to CASTLSGQETQYF. The chain combines TRBV11-2 with TRBJ2-5; TRBD2 is a possible D gene (5 bases). This CDR3 spans 13 amino acids. The germline V and J ends were trimmed by 7 bases and 2 bases, with 11 bases remaining between them. Germline V gene lookup returns CDR1 SGHAT and CDR2 FQNNGV.